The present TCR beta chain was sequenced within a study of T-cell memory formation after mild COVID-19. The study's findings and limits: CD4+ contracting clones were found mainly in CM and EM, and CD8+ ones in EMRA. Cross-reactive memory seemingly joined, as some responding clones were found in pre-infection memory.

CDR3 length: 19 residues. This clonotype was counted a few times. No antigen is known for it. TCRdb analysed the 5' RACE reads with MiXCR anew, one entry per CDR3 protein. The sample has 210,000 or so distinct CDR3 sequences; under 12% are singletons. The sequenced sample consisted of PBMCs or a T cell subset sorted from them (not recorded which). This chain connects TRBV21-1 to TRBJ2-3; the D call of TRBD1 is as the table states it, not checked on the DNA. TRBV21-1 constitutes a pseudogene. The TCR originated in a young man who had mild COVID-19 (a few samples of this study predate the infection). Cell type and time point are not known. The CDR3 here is CASREKGLPAGGVPDTQYF. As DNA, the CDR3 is TGTGCCAGCAGAGAGAAGGGTCTCCCGGCAGGGGGCGTCCCAGATACGCAGTATTTT.